This T cell receptor beta chain is drawn from a study of blood T cell repertoires in COVID-19. Study overall: Material from acute and convalescent COVID-19 was sourced from the United States, Italy and Spain.

This clone was seen at least ten times. Germline lookup yields CDR1 LNHDA and CDR2 SQIVND (reference sequence). The CDR3 totals 14 residues. V gave up 7 bases and J gave up 0 bases, with 13 bases separating them. Methods used by the authors: Reference gene primer amplification in the assay estimated nucleated cell counts. The repertoire was sequenced with immunoSEQ multiplex PCR; TCRdb's copy has only in-frame clones and lacks some. V, J and clone size derive from that table, while D and trimming were established from the DNA sequence. Among more than 300,000 clones listed, around 82% were seen once. The sample taken for sequencing was peripheral blood. The TCR comes from a woman aged 45-60 years with acute or convalescent COVID-19. The chain recombines TRBV19 with TRBJ2-7, with a weak D call TRBD2 (6 bases). CDR3 nucleotides: TGTGCCAGTAAGCCGGGACTCAGCTCCTACGAGCAGTACTTC. Its protein is CASKPGLSSYEQYF. Variable domain in full (rest from reference TRBV19 and TRBJ2-7): DGGITQSPKYLFRKEGQNVTLSCEQNLNHDAMYWYRQDPGQGLRLIYYSQIVNDFQKGDIAEGYSVSREKKESFPLTVTSAQKNPTAFYLCASKPGLSSYEQYFGPGTRLTVT.